Listed here are 5 T cell receptor beta chains from one sample, sequenced in a study of T cell responses to AZD1222 COVID-19 vaccine. Some clones are missing from TCRdb's copy, which holds only in-frame ones; the method was immunoSEQ multiplex PCR. The data show approximately 100,000 clones, around 94% seen once. The material was peripheral blood, obtained on day 0 of AZD1222 vaccination. Receptors originate from an adult in good health.

This rearrangement joins TRBV27 to TRBJ2-5, with D maybe TRBD2 (5 bases). CDR3 length: 13 amino acids. Germline values: CDR1 MNHEY, CDR2 SMNVEV (reference sequence). V was shortened by 2 bases and J by 5 bases, with 9 bases between the two germline ends. CDR3 sequence: CASSLTGIETQYF. As DNA, the CDR3 is TGTGCCAGCAGTTTAACCGGGATCGAGACCCAGTACTTC.

The V and J genes are TRBV7-3 and TRBJ1-6, with 7 bases fitting TRBD1. Germline-derived CDR1 and CDR2 are SGHTA and FQGTGA. The CDR3 is 15 amino acids. The J segment lost 4 bases and the V segment lost 2 bases, leaving 2 bases of the junction unmatched. The CDR3 spells CASSLWGQYNSPLHF. Here the CDR3 DNA reads TGTGCCAGCAGCTTATGGGGACAGTATAATTCACCCCTCCACTTT. Complete variable domain (other parts from reference TRBV7-3 and TRBJ1-6): GAGVSQTPSNKVTEKGKYVELRCDPISGHTALYWYRQSLGQGPEFLIYFQGTGAADDSGLPNDRFFAVRPEGSVSTLKIQRTERGDSAVYLCASSLWGQYNSPLHFGNGTRLTVT.

The chain joins TRBV5-1 to TRBJ2-1; 8 nucleotides line up with TRBD1. Germline CDR1 SGHRS, CDR2 YFSETQ. The CDR3 has 15 amino acids. With 0 bases clipped from V and 3 bases from J, the junction kept 2 bases outside the gene matches. The CDR3 bases are TGCGCCAGCAGCTTGGAGGGACAGGTCTACAATGAGCAGTTCTTC. As protein: CASSLEGQVYNEQFF.

This chain uses TRBV12-3 or TRBV12-4 with TRBJ1-5; no firm D call. The CDR3 has 12 amino acids. V was shortened by 6 bases and J by 6 bases, with 9 bases between the two germline ends. The CDR3, as DNA: TGTGCCAGCAGGGGATCGGGTCAGCCCCAGCATTTT. The encoded protein is CASRGSGQPQHF.

The gene calls are TRBV5-8 and TRBJ2-7; D ambiguous. Germline V gene sequence: CDR1 SGHTS, CDR2 YDEGEE. The CDR3 totals 13 residues. V was pared by 5 bases and J by 0 bases, with 9 bases between. The CDR3 coding sequence is TGTGCCAGCAGGTTCCCACCCTCCTACGAGCAGTACTTC. Its protein is CASRFPPSYEQYF.